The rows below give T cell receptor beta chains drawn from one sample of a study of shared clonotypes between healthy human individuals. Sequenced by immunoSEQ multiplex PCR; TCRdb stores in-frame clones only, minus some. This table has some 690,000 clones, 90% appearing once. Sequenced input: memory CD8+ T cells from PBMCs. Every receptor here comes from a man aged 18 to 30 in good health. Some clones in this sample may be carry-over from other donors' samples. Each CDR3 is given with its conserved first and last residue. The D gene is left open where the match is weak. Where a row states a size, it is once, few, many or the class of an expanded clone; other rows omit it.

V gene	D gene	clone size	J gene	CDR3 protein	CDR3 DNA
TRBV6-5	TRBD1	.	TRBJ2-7	CASSYRTGGRSYEQYF	TGTGCCAGCAGTTACCGTACAGGGGGCCGCTCCTACGAGCAGTACTTC
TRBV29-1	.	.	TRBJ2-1	CSATGGEGAEQFF	TGCAGCGCAACAGGGGGGGAGGGTGCTGAGCAGTTCTTC
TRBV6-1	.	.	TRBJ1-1	CASSERSRVEAFF	TGTGCCAGCAGTGAAAGGTCAAGGGTTGAAGCTTTCTTT
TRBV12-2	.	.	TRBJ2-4	CASRLAGQDPLKNIQYF	TGTGCAAGTCGCTTAGCTGGGCAGGACCCCTTGAAAAACATTCAGTACTTC
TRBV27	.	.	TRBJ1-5	CASSLRPNVRPQHF	TGTGCCAGCAGTTTGCGTCCCAACGTGAGGCCCCAGCATTTT
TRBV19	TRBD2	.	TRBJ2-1	CASSIVAGGVNEQFF	TGTGCCAGTAGTATAGTAGCGGGAGGGGTCAATGAGCAGTTCTTC
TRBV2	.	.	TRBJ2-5	CASSGWTQYF	TGTGCCAGCAGTGGGTGGACCCAGTACTTC
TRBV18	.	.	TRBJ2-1	CASSHNSRGWDEQFF	TGTGCCAGCTCACACAACAGCCGGGGGTGGGATGAGCAGTTCTTC
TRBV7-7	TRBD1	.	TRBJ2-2	CASSPWTGKNTGELFF	TGTGCCAGCAGCCCTTGGACAGGGAAGAACACCGGGGAGCTGTTTTTT
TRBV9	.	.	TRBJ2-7	CASSVAGINEQYF	TGTGCCAGCAGCGTAGCTGGTATAAACGAGCAGTACTTC
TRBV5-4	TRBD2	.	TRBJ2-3	CASSIGLAGATDTQYF	TGTGCCAGCAGCATAGGACTAGCGGGAGCTACAGATACGCAGTATTTT
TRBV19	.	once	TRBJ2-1	CASSPTTSTGEQFF	TGTGCCAGTAGTCCCACGACTAGCACAGGGGAGCAGTTCTTC
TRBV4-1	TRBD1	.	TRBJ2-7	CASSRDREFSEQYF	TGCGCCAGCAGCCGGGACAGGGAGTTTAGCGAGCAGTACTTC
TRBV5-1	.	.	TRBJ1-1	CASSPQGNTEAFF	TGCGCCAGCAGCCCGCAGGGGAATACTGAAGCTTTCTTT
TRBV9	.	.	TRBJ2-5	CASSQTGTLETQYF	TGTGCCAGCAGCCAGACCGGGACCTTAGAGACCCAGTACTTC
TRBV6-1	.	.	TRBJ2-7	CASRTGTLVWYEQYF	TGTGCCAGCAGAACCGGGACACTGGTTTGGTACGAGCAGTACTTC
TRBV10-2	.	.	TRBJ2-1	CASSRRGNNEQFF	TGCGCCAGCAGCAGACGGGGAAACAATGAGCAGTTCTTC
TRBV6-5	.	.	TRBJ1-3	CASGFVARAGNTIYF	TGTGCCAGTGGGTTTGTAGCCCGCGCTGGAAACACCATATATTTT
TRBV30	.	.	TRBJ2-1	CAWSVSAEGWVEQFF	TGTGCCTGGAGTGTATCCGCGGAGGGATGGGTTGAGCAGTTCTTC
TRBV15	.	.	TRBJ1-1	CATSRGGENTEAFF	TGTGCCACCAGCAGAGGGGGAGAGAACACTGAAGCTTTCTTT
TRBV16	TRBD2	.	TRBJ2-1	CASSKASGVYNEQFF	TGTGCCAGCAGCAAGGCTAGCGGGGTCTACAATGAGCAGTTCTTC
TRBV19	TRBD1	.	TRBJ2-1	CASSPRDRGQYEQFF	TGTGCCAGTAGTCCCCGGGACAGGGGGCAATACGAGCAGTTCTTC
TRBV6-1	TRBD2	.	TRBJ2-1	CASSEFAGGPRGNEQFF	TGTGCCAGCAGTGAATTTGCGGGAGGGCCGAGGGGTAATGAGCAGTTCTTC
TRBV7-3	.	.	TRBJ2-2	CATKGVAGELFF	TGTGCCACCAAAGGGGTGGCCGGGGAGCTGTTTTTT
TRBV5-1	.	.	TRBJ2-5	CASSSDGLAAGGQETQYF	TGCGCCAGCAGCTCTGACGGGCTAGCGGCAGGGGGGCAAGAGACCCAGTACTTC
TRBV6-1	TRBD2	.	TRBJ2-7	CASSEARGWTSSYEQYF	TGTGCCAGCAGTGAAGCGCGGGGGTGGACAAGCTCCTACGAGCAGTACTTC
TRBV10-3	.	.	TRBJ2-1	CAISESEILAGNEQFF	TGTGCCATCAGTGAGTCGGAAATACTAGCCGGGAATGAGCAGTTCTTC
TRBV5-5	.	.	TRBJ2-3	CASSSRMGVTDTQYF	TGTGCCAGCAGCTCTCGAATGGGAGTGACAGATACGCAGTATTTT
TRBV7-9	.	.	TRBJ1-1	CASSSIQVGGFF	TGTGCCAGCAGCTCCATACAGGTAGGAGGTTTCTTT
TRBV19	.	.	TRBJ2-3	CASSLTSWGTDTQYF	TGTGCCAGTAGCCTAACTAGTTGGGGCACAGATACGCAGTATTTT
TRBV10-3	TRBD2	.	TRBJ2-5	CAISELAGLRETQYF	TGTGCCATCAGTGAATTGGCGGGACTAAGGGAGACCCAGTACTTC
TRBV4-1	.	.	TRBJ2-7	CASSRQSRTVTTYEQYF	TGCGCCAGCAGCCGTCAATCCCGGACGGTCACCACCTACGAGCAGTACTTC
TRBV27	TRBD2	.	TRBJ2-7	CASSPSRTSPLEQYF	TGTGCCAGCAGTCCCTCGAGGACTAGTCCCCTCGAGCAGTACTTC
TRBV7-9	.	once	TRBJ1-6	CASTLGGPSSYNSPLHF	TGTGCCAGCACCCTAGGGGGGCCGAGCTCCTATAATTCACCCCTCCACTTT
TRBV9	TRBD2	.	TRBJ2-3	CASSEGTSGTQYF	TGTGCCAGCAGCGAGGGGACTAGCGGTACGCAGTATTTT
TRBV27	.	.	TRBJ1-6	CASTQTPFNSPLHF	TGTGCCAGCACCCAGACGCCTTTTAATTCACCCCTCCACTTT
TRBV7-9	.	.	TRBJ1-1	CASSPDRLTEAFF	TGTGCCAGCAGCCCAGACAGGCTAACTGAAGCTTTCTTT
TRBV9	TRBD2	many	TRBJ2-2	CASSVDPGGGHTGELFF	TGTGCCAGCAGCGTAGATCCCGGGGGGGGACACACCGGGGAGCTGTTTTTT
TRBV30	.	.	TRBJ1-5	CACGAGLSNQPQHF	TGTGCCTGCGGGGCAGGGCTTAGCAATCAGCCCCAGCATTTT
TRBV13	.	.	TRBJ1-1	CASSLSRGWTEAFF	TGTGCCAGCAGCTTATCCCGGGGATGGACTGAAGCTTTCTTT
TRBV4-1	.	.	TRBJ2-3	CASSQVRGWDTQYF	TGCGCCAGCAGCCAAGTCAGGGGTTGGGATACGCAGTATTTT
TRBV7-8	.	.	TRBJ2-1	CASSPTPGSRNEQFF	TGTGCCAGCAGCCCTACGCCGGGGAGTAGGAATGAGCAGTTCTTC
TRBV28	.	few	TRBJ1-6	CASEDGGNSPLHF	TGTGCCAGCGAGGACGGAGGTAATTCACCCCTCCACTTT
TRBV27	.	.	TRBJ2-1	CASSPPPGPYNEQFF	TGTGCCAGCAGCCCACCCCCCGGGCCTTACAATGAGCAGTTCTTC
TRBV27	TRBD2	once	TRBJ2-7	CASSIWGGFEQYF	TGTGCCAGCAGCATATGGGGGGGATTCGAGCAGTACTTC
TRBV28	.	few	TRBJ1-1	CASSFAGVAFF	TGTGCCAGCAGTTTTGCAGGGGTGGCTTTCTTT
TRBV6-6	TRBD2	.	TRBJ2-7	CASMELAASYEQYF	TGTGCCAGCATGGAGCTAGCGGCCTCCTACGAGCAGTACTTC
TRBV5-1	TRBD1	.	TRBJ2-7	CASSTLDRVSEQYF	TGCGCCAGCAGCACACTCGACAGGGTTTCCGAGCAGTACTTC
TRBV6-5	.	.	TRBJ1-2	CASSYSRGANYGYTF	TGTGCCAGCAGTTACTCCCGAGGGGCTAACTATGGCTACACCTTC
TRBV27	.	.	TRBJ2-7	CASSLAGFYEQYF	TGTGCCAGCAGTTTAGCAGGGTTCTACGAGCAGTACTTC